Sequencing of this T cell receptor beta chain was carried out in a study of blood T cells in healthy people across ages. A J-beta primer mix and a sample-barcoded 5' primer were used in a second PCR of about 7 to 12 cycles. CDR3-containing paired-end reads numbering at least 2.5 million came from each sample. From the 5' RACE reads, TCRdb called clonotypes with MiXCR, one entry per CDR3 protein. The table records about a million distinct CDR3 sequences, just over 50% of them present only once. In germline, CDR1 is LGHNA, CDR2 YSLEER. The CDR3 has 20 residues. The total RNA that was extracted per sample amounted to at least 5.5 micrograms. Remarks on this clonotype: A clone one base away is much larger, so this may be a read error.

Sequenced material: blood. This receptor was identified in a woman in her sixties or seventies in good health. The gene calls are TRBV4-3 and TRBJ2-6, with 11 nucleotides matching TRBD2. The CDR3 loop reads CASNQGVGTSGTSGANVLTF. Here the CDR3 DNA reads TGCGCCAGCAACCAAGGAGTAGGGACTAGCGGAACCTCTGGGGCCAACGTCCTGACTTTC.